These T cell receptor beta chains were read from a single sample in a study of immune evolution from preneoplasia to lung adenocarcinoma. Assay: immunoSEQ multiplex PCR; the TCRdb copy retains only in-frame clones and omits some. The sample records 5,000 to 6,000 clones, 70% to 85% being singletons. The sample was FFPE lung adenocarcinoma in situ tissue. All receptors come from a person aged 60 to 85 with lung adenocarcinoma. Each CDR3 is given with its conserved first and last residue. A D gene is named only where the DNA matches it firmly. Rows give clone size only sometimes, using once, few, many, or a class for an expanded clone.

J gene	clone size	D gene	V gene	CDR3 protein	CDR3 DNA
TRBJ1-5	NA	NA	TRBV11-2	CASSLDSNWQPQHF	TGTGCCAGCAGCTTAGATTCTAATTGGCAGCCCCAGCATTTT
TRBJ2-7	NA	NA	TRBV9	CASSSADAYEQYF	TGTGCCAGCAGCTCAGCAGATGCCTACGAGCAGTACTTC
TRBJ2-2	NA	TRBD1	TRBV18	CASSPQPGQGTGELFF	TGTGCCAGCTCACCACAACCGGGACAGGGGACCGGGGAGCTGTTTTTT
TRBJ1-2	NA	NA	TRBV7-3	CASSLTGSGGYTF	TGTGCCAGCAGCTTAACCGGATCGGGTGGCTACACCTTC
TRBJ2-1	NA	NA	TRBV29-1	CSVEHPAGNEQFF	TGCAGCGTGGAACACCCCGCAGGTAATGAGCAGTTCTTC
TRBJ1-1	NA	NA	TRBV18	CASSPLTLKGGMNTEAFF	TGTGCCAGCTCACCACTTACACTGAAGGGGGGGATGAACACTGAAGCTTTCTTT
TRBJ2-7	NA	TRBD2	TRBV19	CASSDQAGGGNEQYF	TGTGCCAGCTCGGACCAAGCGGGGGGTGGGAACGAGCAGTACTTC
TRBJ2-1	NA	TRBD2	TRBV7-9	CASSPSGAYNEQFF	TGTGCCAGCAGCCCTAGCGGGGCCTACAATGAGCAGTTCTTC
TRBJ1-3	NA	NA	TRBV28	CASSLGGAGNTIYF	TGTGCCAGCAGTTTGGGGGGAGCTGGAAACACCATATATTTT
TRBJ1-1	NA	TRBD1	TRBV11-2	CASSLNRGTEAFF	TGTGCCAGCAGCTTGAACAGGGGCACTGAAGCTTTCTTT
TRBJ2-2	NA	NA	TRBV7-2	CASSLVPGGVGELFF	TGTGCCAGCAGCTTAGTGCCGGGTGGGGTCGGGGAGCTGTTTTTT
TRBJ2-5	few	NA	TRBV15	CATAKDRGTQYF	TGTGCCACCGCCAAAGATAGGGGGACCCAGTACTTC
TRBJ1-2	NA	TRBD1	TRBV10-1	CASNIWTGNYGYTF	TGCGCCAGCAACATCTGGACAGGGAACTATGGCTACACCTTC
TRBJ2-7	NA	NA	TRBV14	CASSQVGSGLTYEQYF	TGTGCCAGCAGCCAAGTCGGGTCAGGACTAACCTACGAGCAGTACTTC
TRBJ1-2	NA	TRBD1	TRBV30	CAWSKVNRDRVYGYTF	TGTGCCTGGAGTAAGGTGAACCGGGACAGAGTCTATGGCTACACCTTC
TRBJ2-3	NA	TRBD2	TRBV18	CASSPSTGGTGDTQYF	TGTGCCAGCTCACCAAGCACGGGGGGTACTGGAGATACGCAGTATTTT
TRBJ1-5	large	TRBD1	TRBV6-5	CASSMTTGSDQPQHF	TGTGCCAGCAGTATGACGACAGGGTCGGATCAGCCCCAGCATTTT
TRBJ2-3	NA	NA	TRBV6-1	CASTIFDTQYF	TGTGCCAGCACAATCTTCGATACGCAGTATTTT
TRBJ1-5	NA	TRBD1	TRBV4-1	CASSQGDRGTNQPQHF	TGCGCCAGCAGCCAAGGGGACAGGGGCACTAATCAGCCCCAGCATTTT
TRBJ2-7	NA	TRBD2	TRBV4-3	CASSQSLAGSSYEQYF	TGCGCCAGCAGCCAATCTTTAGCGGGGAGCTCCTACGAGCAGTACTTC
TRBJ2-2	NA	NA	TRBV2	CASSWTRTGELFF	TGTGCCAGCAGCTGGACTCGCACCGGGGAGCTGTTTTTT
TRBJ2-2	NA	NA	TRBV14	CASRQGGTGELFF	TGTGCCAGCAGACAGGGTGGCACCGGGGAGCTGTTTTTT
TRBJ1-1	NA	NA	TRBV6-5	CASSYLLGGHTEAFF	TGTGCCAGCAGTTACTTACTTGGAGGGCACACTGAAGCTTTCTTT
TRBJ1-2	NA	NA	TRBV7-9	CASSLRQANYGYTF	TGTGCCAGCAGCCTCCGACAGGCTAACTATGGCTACACCTTC
TRBJ2-1	NA	NA	TRBV10-3	CATRGNLGDEQFF	TGTGCCACCCGAGGAAACCTCGGGGATGAGCAGTTCTTC
TRBJ2-3	NA	TRBD1	TRBV15	CATSRGRDRGDTQYF	TGTGCCACCAGCAGAGGCCGGGACAGGGGGGATACGCAGTATTTT
TRBJ2-3	NA	NA	TRBV7-2	CASSFTTDGSTQYF	TGTGCCAGCAGCTTTACTACAGATGGGTCAACGCAGTATTTT
TRBJ2-2	NA	NA	TRBV27	CASSLGTLPGELFF	TGTGCCAGCAGTCTCGGGACCCTCCCCGGGGAGCTGTTTTTT